Sequencing of this TCR beta chain was carried out in a study of CD4 T cell repertoires in COVID-19. Study context: CFSE-low cells expanded 10 to 11 days with IL-2, then restimulated with other coronavirus spikes. Study-wide results and caveats: In SARS-CoV and/or HKU1 spike cultures, between about 6 and 25% of SARS-CoV-2 clonotypes reappeared. Sharing of several most expanded SARS-CoV-2-reactive clonotypes across memory subsets suggested intraclonal diversification.

Profiled with immunoSEQ multiplex PCR; TCRdb holds only in-frame clones, not every one. The sample yields over 75,000 clones, under 90% seen once. These memory T cells were uncultured and sequenced directly after ex vivo isolation. Concerning this clone: What it recognizes is unknown.

The receptor's source is a human donor who had COVID-19. The specimen was CD4+ T cells from peripheral blood, collected after recovery from COVID-19.

DNA for the CDR3: TGTGCCAGTAGTATAGACGGACGTACCTATGGCTACACCTTC. Encoded protein: CASSIDGRTYGYTF. This chain links TRBV19 with TRBJ1-2; D not certain. Germline CDR1 and CDR2: LNHDA and SQIVND (reference sequence). This CDR3 has 14 residues. The V end was cut by 0 bases, the J end by 4 bases, with 9 bases between.